The subject of this entry is one T cell receptor beta chain. Its target is unknown. The J segment lost 4 bases and the V segment lost 8 bases, leaving 8 bases of the junction unmatched. CDR1 and CDR2 (germline): SEHNR, FQNEAQ (reference sequence). There are 14 residues in the CDR3. Sequenced by immunoSEQ multiplex PCR; TCRdb stores in-frame clones only, minus some. The sample holds about 79,000 clones, 92% seen once. This sample stems from a study of OX40 agonist ivuxolimab in advanced cancers. The wider study: Dose-escalation subjects each had hepatocellular carcinoma, melanoma, renal cell or head and neck cancer. Partial responses were seen in three patients, one with hepatocellular carcinoma and two with cutaneous melanoma.

General observations from the study: The specificity for antigen of the expanded peripheral T cells was not determined.

J is TRBJ2-5 and V is TRBV7-9; 9 positions match TRBD2. This receptor was identified in an adult with an advanced solid tumor such as melanoma, head and neck, liver or kidney cancer. The sample consisted of CD4+ or CD8+ T cells sorted from blood, taken in a trial of the OX40 agonist ivuxolimab. This CDR3 reads CASQRGEIGETQYF. The CDR3, as DNA: TGTGCCAGCCAGCGGGGGGAGATCGGAGAGACCCAGTACTTC.